The 15 T cell receptor beta chains given below trace back to one sample, sequenced in a study of blood T cell repertoires in COVID-19. Generated by immunoSEQ multiplex PCR, the TCRdb table keeps only in-frame clones and is missing some. The sample yields 180,000 or so clones, roughly nine tenths seen once. The sample was peripheral blood. Receptor source: a man in his forties with acute or convalescent COVID-19.

This clone has a count of ten or more. The V gene is TRBV3-1 (or the pseudogene TRBV3-2), the J gene TRBJ1-5; 9 bases align to TRBD1. With V trimmed by 6 bases and J by 4 bases, 1 base remained unmatched. The CDR3 is made up of 13 amino acids. Looked up from germline, CDR1 is LGHDT and CDR2 is YNNKEL (reference sequence). CDR3 in amino acids: CASSGTGNQPQHF. CDR3 coding DNA: TGTGCCAGCAGTGGGACAGGGAATCAGCCCCAGCATTTT.

This clone was detected only once. CDR3 protein: CASSLGAEGYTF. The CDR3 coding sequence is TGTGCCAGCAGCTTAGGGGCAGAAGGCTACACCTTC. The chain combines TRBV7-8 with TRBJ1-2; D unresolved. Trimming cost V 1 base and J 8 bases, with 8 bases left between them. Per germline, CDR1 SGHVS and CDR2 FQNEAQ. This CDR3 has 12 amino acids.

V usage is TRBV12-3 or TRBV12-4 and J usage is TRBJ1-5, with no clear D. This CDR3 is built from 13 residues. The ends were cut back, 2 bases at V and 9 bases at J, with 11 bases in the middle. CDR3 DNA sequence: TGTGCCAGCAGTTTACTTGGGGAGGGGCCCCAGCATTTT. Protein product: CASSLLGEGPQHF.

The genes are TRBV14 and TRBJ1-6; the D gene is possibly TRBD1 (6 bases). V was clipped by 0 bases and J by 10 bases, with 13 bases between them. Germline loops: CDR1 SGHDN, CDR2 FVKESK. This CDR3 region has 15 residues. CDR3 amino acids: CASSQDQGWLSPLHF. CDR3 in DNA: TGTGCCAGCAGCCAAGATCAGGGGTGGTTATCACCCCTCCACTTT.

The chain links TRBV4-2 to TRBJ2-3, with 10 nucleotides matching TRBD1. In germline, CDR1 is LGHNA, CDR2 YNFKEQ. The ends lost 0 bases at V and 3 bases at J; junction bases unmatched: 0. The CDR3 contains 15 residues. The CDR3 region is CASSQEGQGTDTQYF. The CDR3 DNA follows: TGTGCCAGCAGCCAAGAGGGACAGGGGACAGATACGCAGTATTTT.

The J gene is TRBJ2-2, the V gene TRBV7-9; the match to TRBD1 covers 9 bases. Germline V CDR1 and CDR2: SEHNR, FQNEAQ (reference sequence). The CDR3 loop spans 17 amino acids. Losses at the gene ends were 5 bases for V and 1 base for J; bases not matched to a gene: 8. CDR3 sequence: CASSPGGTGKNTGELFF. CDR3 DNA: TGTGCCAGCAGCCCAGGGGGGACAGGGAAGAACACCGGGGAGCTGTTTTTT.

The V call is TRBV30, the J call TRBJ1-2; 10 bases are shared with TRBD1. Germline CDR1 and CDR2: GTSNPN and SVGIG (reference sequence). CDR3 length equals 14 residues. Losses at the gene ends were 4 bases for V and 1 base for J; bases not matched to a gene: 3. For the CDR3, the DNA is TGTGCCTGGAACCGGGACAGGGGTAACTATGGCTACACCTTC. Its protein product is CAWNRDRGNYGYTF.

The gene calls are TRBV5-4 and TRBJ2-1; TRBD1 matches 11 bases. J gave up 3 bases and V 2 bases, and 4 bases lay outside the gene matches. The CDR3 runs to 16 residues. Germline CDR1 is SGHNT and CDR2 is YYREEE (reference sequence). In DNA, the CDR3 is TGTGCCAGCAGCTTCGGGGGACAGGGGGGCTACAATGAGCAGTTCTTC. Translation: CASSFGGQGGYNEQFF.

The chain carries TRBV2 and TRBJ1-2, with D possibly matching TRBD1 (6 bases). The CDR3 has 12 residues. V lost 7 bases to trimming and J lost 8 bases, with 14 bases between them. Germline values: CDR1 SNHLY, CDR2 FYNNEI. In DNA form, the CDR3 reads TGTGCCAGCACCGACAGGTTCAAGGGCTACACCTTC. Protein sequence: CASTDRFKGYTF.

This chain connects TRBV3-1 (or the pseudogene TRBV3-2) to TRBJ2-5; TRBD2 aligns across 9 bases. Per germline, CDR1 LGHDT and CDR2 YNNKEL (reference sequence). This CDR3 spans 15 amino acids. The V and J ends lost 3 bases and 5 bases, in that order; junction bases with no gene match: 7. DNA for the CDR3: TGTGCCAGCAGCCAGGCGGGGGGGCCTATGGAGACCCAGTACTTC. Protein sequence: CASSQAGGPMETQYF.

This chain connects TRBV7-8 to TRBJ2-3, with D tentatively TRBD2 (5 bases). Germline values: CDR1 SGHVS, CDR2 FQNEAQ. V was cut by 5 bases and J by 5 bases, with 17 bases left in between. CDR3 size: 15 residues. This chain's CDR3 is CASSKKKGGGDTQYF. In DNA form, the CDR3 reads TGTGCCAGCAGCAAGAAGAAAGGAGGTGGAGATACGCAGTATTTT.

This chain connects TRBV5-1 to TRBJ1-1; D is perhaps TRBD1 (6 bases). Trimming cost V 0 bases and J 5 bases, with 20 bases left between them. Germline-derived CDR1 and CDR2 are SGHRS and YFSETQ. CDR3 size: 17 residues. The chain's CDR3 is CASSLAGTYREGTEAFF. The DNA for the CDR3 is TGCGCCAGCAGCTTGGCCGGGACCTACAGGGAGGGGACTGAAGCTTTCTTT.

The V gene is TRBV9, the J gene TRBJ2-2; no definite D call. V lost 4 bases and J lost 5, with 9 bases in between. The CDR3 is 13 amino acids. Looked up from germline, CDR1 is SGDLS and CDR2 is YYNGEE. The DNA of the CDR3 is TGTGCCAGCAGCCCCCCGTCTACCGGGGAGCTGTTTTTT. Amino acid sequence: CASSPPSTGELFF.

This chain links TRBV5-1 with TRBJ2-7; 9 bases are shared with TRBD1. This CDR3 is built from 14 residues. Unmatched junction bases numbered 4, after V lost 1 base and J lost 5 bases. Germline CDR1 is SGHRS and CDR2 is YFSETQ. The CDR3 DNA sequence: TGCGCCAGCAGCTTGCGACAGGGGGGCGACGAGCAGTACTTC. It encodes CASSLRQGGDEQYF.

This chain links TRBV5-1 with TRBJ1-1, with 9 bases identical to TRBD1. The CDR3 loop spans 15 amino acids. In germline, CDR1 is SGHRS, CDR2 YFSETQ. V trimming: 6 bases; J trimming: 4 bases; junction bases outside the gene matches: 10. CDR3 nucleotide sequence: TGCGCCAGCACGCAACAGGGGGCGATATCCACTGAAGCTTTCTTT. It yields the protein CASTQQGAISTEAFF.